The source of this TCR beta chain is a study of cytomegalovirus exposure and HLA in healthy donors. The germline CDR1 and CDR2 sequences are SQVTM and ANQGSEA. This CDR3 has 14 residues. It was with 60 Vbeta and 13 Jbeta primers that the PCR ran. Assay: immunoSEQ multiplex PCR; the TCRdb copy retains only in-frame clones and omits some. The sample carries about 84,000 clones, 85% to 90% recorded once. The gene calls are TRBV29-1 and TRBJ2-5; D perhaps matches TRBD1 (5 bases). Matching the DNA end better, TRBJ2-7 makes the J call doubtful. The source material was PBMCs. This TCR came from a young man in good health and CMV-seronegative. In nucleotides, the CDR3 is TGCAGCGTTGAAGGTAGGGGTGGCTCCTACGAGCAGTACTTC. This sequence encodes CSVEGRGGSYEQYF.